The rows below give T cell receptor beta chains drawn from one sample of a study of T cell changes during pregnancy in multiple sclerosis. Libraries were prepared by immunoSEQ multiplex PCR; TCRdb keeps only in-frame clonotypes and omits some of them. The sample has 35,000 to 45,000 clones; roughly 88% are singletons. The sample here was CD8+ T cells from peripheral blood mononuclear cells, taken in the first trimester of pregnancy. These receptors were taken from a female donor with multiple sclerosis, enrolled in a pregnancy study. CDR3s include the opening cysteine and the closing phenylalanine or tryptophan. The D gene is left open where the match is weak. Only some rows state a clone size, as once, few, many or a class for expanded clones.

clone size | V gene | D gene | CDR3 length | CDR3 protein
. | TRBV29-1 | TRBD2 | 12 | CSSSGGGNEQYF
. | TRBV5-1 | TRBD1 | 12 | CASSGDRDEQFF
. | TRBV7-8 | . | 15 | CASSLGDSSYNEQFF
. | TRBV6-6 | TRBD2 | 14 | CASSSNGGAGEQFF
. | TRBV7-9 | TRBD1 | 16 | CASSPDRGPILNTQYF
. | TRBV7-6 | TRBD1 | 15 | CASSRSQGADTEAFF
. | TRBV2 | TRBD1 | 12 | CARRTGGYEQYF
once | TRBV29-1 | . | 11 | CSVALDSGYTF
. | TRBV7-3 | TRBD1 | 16 | CASSRQGGATNEKLFF
. | TRBV4-2 | TRBD1 | 15 | CASSQGTGGAGELFF
. | TRBV27 | . | 13 | CASSFRSSYEQYF
. | TRBV19 | . | 15 | CASSIGRSSTGELFF
few | TRBV4-3 | . | 16 | CASSQSVAGARDEQYF
. | TRBV19 | TRBD2 | 18 | CASSIAGGYPNPGNEQFF
. | TRBV7-2 | . | 13 | CASSAPSTDTQYF
. | TRBV13 | . | 18 | CASSSGVDGSSGANVLTF
. | TRBV6-4 | TRBD2 | 16 | CASSDQRGGHTGELFF
. | TRBV27 | TRBD1 | 15 | CASSPIQGVNQPQHF
. | TRBV2 | . | 13 | CASSAGLNTEAFF
. | TRBV4-1 | . | 15 | CASSQYSSRDQPQHF
. | TRBV19 | TRBD1 | 15 | CASSIMTGSPRGYTF
. | TRBV21-1 | . | 14 | CASRRGFTNTEAFF
. | TRBV6-6 | TRBD1 | 14 | CASRDRGLNYGYTF
. | TRBV7-3 | TRBD1 | 15 | CASSLTGSGNQPQHF
. | TRBV10-2 | . | 14 | CASLGVGSYNEQFF
. | TRBV2 | . | 13 | CASRSGTSYEQYF
. | TRBV7-2 | . | 17 | CASSNQEGGIGTDTQYF
few | TRBV6-4 | TRBD2 | 15 | CASHSTGGPTDTQYF
. | TRBV5-4 | TRBD2 | 16 | CASRSTSGGPEDTQYF
. | TRBV14 | TRBD1 | 13 | CASSQTGRGEQFF
. | TRBV9 | . | 13 | CASSAAGVGEQYF
. | TRBV9 | . | 15 | CASSVGGIGGSPLHF
once | TRBV11-1 | . | 16 | CASSLLAPGGYDGYTF
. | TRBV9 | . | 14 | CASSGMGGLETQYF
. | TRBV4-1 | . | 14 | CASSQGLNTGELFF
. | TRBV19 | TRBD1 | 14 | CASSWGQGSTEAFF
. | TRBV7-9 | . | 15 | CASSLVAREIAEAFF
. | TRBV9 | . | 15 | CASSPDSLPNTEAFF
. | TRBV19 | TRBD1 | 13 | CATWTGGDYGYTF
. | TRBV6-4 | TRBD2 | 14 | CASSGGLASDTQYF
once | TRBV2 | . | 17 | CASIIWGVTSNTGELFF
. | TRBV9 | TRBD1 | 14 | CASSQTGMNTEAFF
. | TRBV5-4 | TRBD1 | 14 | CASSIDRGPDTQYF
. | TRBV30 | TRBD1 | 14 | CAWSGQGGIETQYF
few | TRBV10-2 | TRBD1 | 14 | CASIPFQGGTEAFF
. | TRBV4-3 | . | 16 | CASSQDSGRSGNTIYF
. | TRBV15 | TRBD1 | 18 | CATSRDSVFSSYNSPLHF
few | TRBV13 | . | 17 | CASSTSQATGDRETQYF
. | TRBV18 | . | 13 | CASSRLGGYEQYF
. | TRBV27 | . | 14 | CAAHGGSSYNEQFF